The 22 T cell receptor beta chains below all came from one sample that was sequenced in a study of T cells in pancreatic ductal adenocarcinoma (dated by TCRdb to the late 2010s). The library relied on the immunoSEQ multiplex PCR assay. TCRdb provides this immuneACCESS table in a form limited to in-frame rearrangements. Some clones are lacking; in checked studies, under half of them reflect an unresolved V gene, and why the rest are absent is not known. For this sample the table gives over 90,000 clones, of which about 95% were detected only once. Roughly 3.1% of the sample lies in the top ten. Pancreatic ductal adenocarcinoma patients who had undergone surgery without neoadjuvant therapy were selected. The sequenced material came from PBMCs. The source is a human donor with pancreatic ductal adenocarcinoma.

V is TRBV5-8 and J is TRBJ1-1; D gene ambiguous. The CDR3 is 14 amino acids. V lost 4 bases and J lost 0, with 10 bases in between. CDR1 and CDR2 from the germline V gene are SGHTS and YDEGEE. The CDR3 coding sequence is TGTGCCAGCAGCATTGAGAGGGTGAACACTGAAGCTTTCTTT. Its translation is CASSIERVNTEAFF.

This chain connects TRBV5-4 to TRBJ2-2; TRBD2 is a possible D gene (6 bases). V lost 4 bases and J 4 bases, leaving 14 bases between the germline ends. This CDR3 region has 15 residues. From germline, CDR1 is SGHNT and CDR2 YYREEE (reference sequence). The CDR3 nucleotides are TGTGCCAGCAGCGCTGGGAGGCCCCCCACCGGGGAGCTGTTTTTT. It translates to CASSAGRPPTGELFF.

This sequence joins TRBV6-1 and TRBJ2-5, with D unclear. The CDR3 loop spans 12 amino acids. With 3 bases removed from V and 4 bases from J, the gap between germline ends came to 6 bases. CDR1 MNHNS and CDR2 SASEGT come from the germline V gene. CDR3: CASSESRETQYF. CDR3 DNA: TGTGCCAGCAGTGAGTCCCGAGAGACCCAGTACTTC.

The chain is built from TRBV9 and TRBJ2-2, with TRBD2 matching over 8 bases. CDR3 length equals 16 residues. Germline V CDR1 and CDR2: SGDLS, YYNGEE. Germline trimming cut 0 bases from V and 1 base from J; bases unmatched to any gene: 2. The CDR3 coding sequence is TGTGCCAGCAGCGTAGCACTAGCGGTGAACACCGGGGAGCTGTTTTTT. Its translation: CASSVALAVNTGELFF.

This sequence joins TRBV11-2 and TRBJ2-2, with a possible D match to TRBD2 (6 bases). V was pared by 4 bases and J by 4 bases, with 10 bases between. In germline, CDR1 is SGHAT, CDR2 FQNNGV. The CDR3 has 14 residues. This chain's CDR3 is CASSYSSGTGELFF. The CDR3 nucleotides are TGTGCCAGCAGCTACAGTAGCGGCACCGGGGAGCTGTTTTTT.

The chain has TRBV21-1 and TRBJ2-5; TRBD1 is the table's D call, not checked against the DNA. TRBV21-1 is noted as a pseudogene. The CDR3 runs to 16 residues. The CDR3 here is CASSKGRQGPKRTQYF. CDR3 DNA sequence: TGTGCCAGCAGCAAGGGGCGACAGGGACCCAAGAGGACCCAGTACTTC.

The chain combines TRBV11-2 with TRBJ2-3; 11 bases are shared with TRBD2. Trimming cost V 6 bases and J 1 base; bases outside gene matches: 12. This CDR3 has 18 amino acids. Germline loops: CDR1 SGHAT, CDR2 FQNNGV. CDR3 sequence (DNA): TGTGCCAGCAGACGGATAGCGGGAGGGCCCTACGGCACAGATACGCAGTATTTT. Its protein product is CASRRIAGGPYGTDTQYF.

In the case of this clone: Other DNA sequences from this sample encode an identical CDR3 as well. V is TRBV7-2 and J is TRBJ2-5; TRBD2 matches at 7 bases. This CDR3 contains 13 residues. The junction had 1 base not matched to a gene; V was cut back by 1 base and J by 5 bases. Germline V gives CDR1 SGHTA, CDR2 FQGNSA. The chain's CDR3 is CASSLVGGETQYF. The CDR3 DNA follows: TGTGCCAGCAGCTTAGTGGGGGGGGAGACCCAGTACTTC.

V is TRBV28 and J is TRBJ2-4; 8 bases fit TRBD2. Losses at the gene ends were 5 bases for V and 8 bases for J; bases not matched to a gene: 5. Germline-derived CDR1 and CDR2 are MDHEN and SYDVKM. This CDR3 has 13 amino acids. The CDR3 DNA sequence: TGTGCCAGCAGTGTCGGGACTAGTTACATTCAGTACTTC. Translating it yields CASSVGTSYIQYF.

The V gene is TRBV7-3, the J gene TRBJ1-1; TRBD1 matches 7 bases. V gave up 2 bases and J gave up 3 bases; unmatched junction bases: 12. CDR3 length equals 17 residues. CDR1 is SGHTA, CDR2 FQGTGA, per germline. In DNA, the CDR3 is TGTGCCAGCAGCTTATTTGGCCCGACAGGGAGTTACACTGAAGCTTTCTTT. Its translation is CASSLFGPTGSYTEAFF.

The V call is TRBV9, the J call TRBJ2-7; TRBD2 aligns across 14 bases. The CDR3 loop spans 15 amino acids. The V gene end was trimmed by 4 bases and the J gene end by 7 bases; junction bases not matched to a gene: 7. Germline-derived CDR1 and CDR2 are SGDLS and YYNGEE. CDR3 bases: TGTGCCAGCAGCCCGGGACTAGCGGGAGATGGGGAGCAGTACTTC. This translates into CASSPGLAGDGEQYF.

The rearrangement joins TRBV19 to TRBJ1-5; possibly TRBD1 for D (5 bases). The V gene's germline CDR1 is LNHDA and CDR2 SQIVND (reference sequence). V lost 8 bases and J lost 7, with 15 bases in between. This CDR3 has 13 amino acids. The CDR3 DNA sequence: TGTGCCAGTGCACAGGATTTCGGACAGCCCCAGCATTTT. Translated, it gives CASAQDFGQPQHF. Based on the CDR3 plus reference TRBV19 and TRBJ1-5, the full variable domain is DGGITQSPKYLFRKEGQNVTLSCEQNLNHDAMYWYRQDPGQGLRLIYYSQIVNDFQKGDIAEGYSVSREKKESFPLTVTSAQKNPTAFYLCASAQDFGQPQHFGDGTRLSIL.

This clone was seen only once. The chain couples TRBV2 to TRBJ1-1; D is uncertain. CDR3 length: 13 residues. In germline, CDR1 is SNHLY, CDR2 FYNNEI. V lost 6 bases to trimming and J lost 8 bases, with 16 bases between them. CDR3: CASSPYEGAEAFF. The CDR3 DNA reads TGTGCCAGCAGCCCCTATGAGGGAGCAGAAGCTTTCTTT. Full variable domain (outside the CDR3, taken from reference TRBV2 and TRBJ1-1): EPEVTQTPSHQVTQMGQEVILRCVPISNHLYFYWYRQILGQKVEFLVSFYNNEISEKSEIFDDQFSVERPDGSNFTLKIRSTKLEDSAMYFCASSPYEGAEAFFGQGTRLTVV.

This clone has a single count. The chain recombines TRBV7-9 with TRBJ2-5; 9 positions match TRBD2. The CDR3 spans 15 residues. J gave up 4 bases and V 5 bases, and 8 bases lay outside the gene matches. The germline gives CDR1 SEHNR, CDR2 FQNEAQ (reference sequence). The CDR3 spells CASSVLAGGGETQYF. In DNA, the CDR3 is TGTGCCAGCAGCGTTCTCGCGGGAGGGGGAGAGACCCAGTACTTC.

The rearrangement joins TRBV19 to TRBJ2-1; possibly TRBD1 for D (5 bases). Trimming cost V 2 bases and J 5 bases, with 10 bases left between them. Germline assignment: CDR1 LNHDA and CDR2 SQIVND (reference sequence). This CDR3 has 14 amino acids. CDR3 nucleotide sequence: TGTGCCAGTAGTATACAGGGTATTAACAATGAGCAGTTCTTC. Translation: CASSIQGINNEQFF.

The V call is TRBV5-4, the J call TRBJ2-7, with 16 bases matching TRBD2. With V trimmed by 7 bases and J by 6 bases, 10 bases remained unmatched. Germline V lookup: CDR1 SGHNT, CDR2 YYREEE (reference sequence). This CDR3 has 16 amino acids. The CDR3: CASFNQGLAGGGEQYF. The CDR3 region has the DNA TGTGCCAGCTTTAATCAGGGACTAGCGGGAGGGGGCGAGCAGTACTTC. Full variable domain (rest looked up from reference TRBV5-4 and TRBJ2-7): ETGVTQSPTHLIKTRGQQVTLRCSSQSGHNTVSWYQQALGQGPQFIFQYYREEENGRGNFPPRFSGLQFPNYSSELNVNALELDDSALYLCASFNQGLAGGGEQYFGPGTRLTVT.

The CDR3 coding sequence is TGCGCCAGCAGCTTGTATTCGGGGACCGGGGAGCTGTTTTTT. This translates into CASSLYSGTGELFF. The V call is TRBV5-1, the J call TRBJ2-2; D might be TRBD2 (5 bases). The CDR3 has 14 amino acids. Trimming stripped 1 base from V and 5 bases from J, with 9 bases between. Germline values: CDR1 SGHRS, CDR2 YFSETQ. The variable domain in full, completed from reference TRBV5-1 and TRBJ2-2, reads KAGVTQTPRYLIKTRGQQVTLSCSPISGHRSVSWYQQTPGQGLQFLFEYFSETQRNKGNFPGRFSGRQFSNSRSEMNVSTLELGDSALYLCASSLYSGTGELFFGEGSRLTVL.

In DNA form, the CDR3 reads TGTGCCAGTAGTATGGGACAGCTCTATGGCTACACCTTC. This sequence encodes CASSMGQLYGYTF. This chain uses TRBV19 with TRBJ1-2, with TRBD1 identical over 7 bases. J was trimmed by 4 bases and V by 3 bases; bases with no gene match: 2. The CDR3 totals 13 residues. Germline V gene sequence: CDR1 LNHDA, CDR2 SQIVND (reference sequence).

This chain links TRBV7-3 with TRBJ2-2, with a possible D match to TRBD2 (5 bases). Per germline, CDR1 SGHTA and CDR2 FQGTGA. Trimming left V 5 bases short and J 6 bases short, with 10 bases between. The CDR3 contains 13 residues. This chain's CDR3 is CASSATAAGELFF. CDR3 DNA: TGTGCCAGCAGCGCAACAGCGGCCGGGGAGCTGTTTTTT.

CDR3 amino acids: CASSPPTGARSTDTQYF. In nucleotides, the CDR3 is TGTGCCAGCAGTCCCCCCACAGGGGCAAGGTCAACGGATACGCAGTATTTT. The rearrangement joins TRBV28 to TRBJ2-3; 7 bases line up with TRBD1. CDR1 and CDR2 (germline): MDHEN, SYDVKM. V lost 5 bases and J lost 6; bases outside the gene matches: 17. This CDR3 is built from 17 residues.

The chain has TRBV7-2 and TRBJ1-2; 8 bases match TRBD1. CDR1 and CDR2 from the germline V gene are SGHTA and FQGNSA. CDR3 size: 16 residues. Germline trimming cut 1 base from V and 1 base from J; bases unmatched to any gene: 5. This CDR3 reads CASSLGAGGHNYGYTF. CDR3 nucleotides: TGTGCCAGCAGCTTAGGGGCAGGGGGCCATAACTATGGCTACACCTTC.

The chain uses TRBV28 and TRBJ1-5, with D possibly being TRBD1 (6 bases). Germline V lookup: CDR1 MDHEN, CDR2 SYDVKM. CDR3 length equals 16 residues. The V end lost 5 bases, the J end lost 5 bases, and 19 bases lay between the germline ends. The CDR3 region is CASSPQGQREYQPQHF. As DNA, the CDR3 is TGTGCCAGCAGTCCCCAAGGACAGAGAGAGTATCAGCCCCAGCATTTT.